This T cell receptor beta chain was observed in a study of PD-1 blockade in classical Hodgkin lymphoma. Study-wide background: Nivolumab was administered to patients intravenously at 3 mg/kg every 2 weeks. General observations from the study: Complete responders had baseline diversity similar to newly diagnosed patients. Relapsed/refractory patients reportedly had the lowest baseline TCR diversity, below newly diagnosed patients, who were below healthy donors.

The time point denotes: cycle 4 day 1 (C4D1), after less than 7 weeks of nivolumab. Every single patient, without exception, relapsed after autologous stem cell transplantation, and brentuximab vedotin exposure varied. Note on this clone: Its antigen is unidentified.

Trimming took off 4 bases at V and 1 base at J, with 8 bases between the two ends. Germline lookup yields CDR1 SNHLY and CDR2 FYNNEI. CDR3 length: 14 residues. Clones were read by immunoSEQ multiplex PCR, and TCRdb kept only the in-frame ones, dropping some. The table includes nearly 50,000 clones, roughly 80% detected once. The gene calls are TRBV2 and TRBJ1-5; D is perhaps TRBD1 (6 bases). The clonotype comes from a human donor with classical Hodgkin lymphoma. This specimen consisted of peripheral blood mononuclear cells (PBMCs), obtained before the fourth cycle of nivolumab. The CDR3 sequence is CASSGGGSNQPQHF. The CDR3 nucleotides are TGTGCCAGCAGTGGAGGGGGGAGCAATCAGCCCCAGCATTTT.